This T cell receptor (beta chain) was found in a study of cytotoxic CD8 clonotypes in ibrutinib-treated CLL (dated by TCRdb to the early 2020s). As for the study more broadly: In this cohort, approximately 15 patients were treatment-naive and approximately ten were relapsed/refractory, while roughly 17 had unmutated IGHV. Partial responses were observed in 24 patients and complete responses in 2; after a median follow-up of around 68 months, remission was maintained in 14 patients and progression was observed in 12. All remission and progressive disease samples were collected while patients were still receiving ibrutinib. Cryopreserved peripheral blood mononuclear cells were obtained prior to treatment, at the time of response, and at either disease progression or sustained remission. An average of around 250,000 productive templates and roughly 94,000 productive rearrangements was obtained per sample. Response samples were obtained after a median of approximately twelve months of treatment, with a range of roughly 6 to 40 months. Longitudinal samples were available for about 30% of the roughly 86 trial participants.

What the research found in general, with its limitations: Lymph node repertoires were not examined, and the timing of sampling was not matched between patients in sustained remission and those whose disease progressed. Public clonotypes were rare and either shrank or stayed stable during treatment, and the rise in clonality at ibrutinib response reflected expansion of private clonotypes. An increase in clonality was observed at ibrutinib response, with clonality remaining stable during sustained remission and falling back toward baseline at progression. Baseline clonality exceeded that of age-matched healthy donors and correlated strongly with circulating CD8+ T-cell counts.

On this clone itself: The antigen this receptor binds is unknown. No base qualities exist here, and no much larger clone lies one base off it.

This sample's time point label indicates: roughly 25 months on ibrutinib. Approximately 2 micrograms of genomic DNA were extracted from cryopreserved PBMCs for TCR beta library preparation. Longitudinal blood samples from CLL patients on ibrutinib monotherapy were analyzed using high-throughput TCR beta sequencing. The patients took part in an open-label, single-center phase 2 trial of ibrutinib monotherapy. A MiSeq instrument was used for deep resolution sequencing, which targeted depths ranging from 1 in 1 million up to 1 in 200,000 T cells, with coverage averaging 10x for each clonotype. The immunoSEQ hsTCRB Kit was used to generate TCR beta libraries. The paper's data handling went like this. Data were analyzed with ImmunoSEQ Data Assistant and ImmunoSEQ Analyzer, with V, D and J genes assigned per IMGT definitions. Clonality, which ranges from 0 to 1, was calculated by subtracting the normalized Shannon entropy of productive rearrangement frequencies from one. Public clonotype analysis was restricted to overrepresented clonotypes comprising at least 0.05% of each patient's repertoire. Repertoires from roughly 13 age-matched healthy donors in immuneACCESS were used as clonality controls. Sourced from immuneACCESS, this table was stored by TCRdb with only in-frame sequences that have V and J called. A share of the clones is absent; for the studies checked, an unresolved V gene accounts for under half, and the remainder has no known explanation. V and J calls and clone size are copied from that table; D and trimming were computed from the DNA. This sample has tens of thousands of clones in its table, and roughly 85% of those were observed once. The top ten constitute around 21% of the sample.

The sequence derives from a human donor with chronic lymphocytic leukemia. The sample consisted of PBMCs, taken after 24 months of ibrutinib treatment.

Here the CDR3 is given as CASRGEGGAGQPQHF. The DNA reads as follows: TGTGCCAGCAGGGGTGAAGGGGGCGCGGGTCAGCCCCAGCATTTT. Recombination connected TRBV6-5 to TRBJ1-5, and TRBD1 aligns with 7 junction nucleotides. The germline V gene specifies MNHEY as CDR1 and SVGAGI as CDR2. The V end gives up 6 bases and the J end 6 bases, leaving 11 bases in the junction not matched to a gene. The CDR3 holds 15 amino acids from the cysteine to the phenylalanine. Only the CDR3 portion is preserved as DNA: 45 bases, with reading frame beginning at the first base.